Many counts were recorded for the clone carrying this TCR beta chain. Antigen specificity is unknown. These data come from a study of T cells in Graves' hyperthyroidism and ophthalmopathy. Study-wide results and caveats: Blood samples included most of the expanded thyroid clonotypes exceeding 0.001.

J lost 3 bases, V lost 4 bases, and 6 bases had no gene match. The V gene's germline CDR1 is SGHRS and CDR2 YFSETQ. This CDR3 contains 15 residues. Uncontrolled infection, other autoimmune disease, pregnancy or lactation disqualified patients from enrolment. Diagnoses rested on clinical symptoms, serum thyroxine and TRAb, thyroid ultrasound and orbital computed tomography. TCR beta CDR3 region amplification was performed from RNA transcripts. The HTBI primer set drove a first-round RT-PCR of the TCR CDR3. TCRdb re-called the multiplex PCR reads with MiXCR, one entry per CDR3 protein. The sample includes about 700,000 distinct CDR3 sequences, 12% to 15% of them seen just once.

This clonotype was sampled from a young woman with Graves' hyperthyroidism. The sequenced sample was blood. This chain uses TRBV5-1 with TRBJ1-1; 10 bases map to TRBD1. CDR3 sequence: CASSLGQGPYTEAFF. The CDR3 DNA sequence: TGCGCCAGCAGCCTGGGACAGGGGCCCTACACTGAAGCTTTCTTT.